The clone carrying this T cell receptor (beta chain) showed up just a few times. This entry is derived from a study of blood T cell repertoires in COVID-19. Assay used: immunoSEQ multiplex PCR; TCRdb lists only in-frame clones, some missing. Of some 150,000 clones listed, 85% to 90% were seen once; the top ten hold roughly 9.7%. The germline CDR1 and CDR2 sequences are MRHNA and SNTAGT. Trimming pared 4 bases from V and 7 bases from J, leaving 19 bases between. The CDR3 is made up of 15 amino acids. This rearrangement joins TRBV6-4 to TRBJ1-2; tentative D call: TRBD1 (6 bases). The clonotype comes from a woman between 55 and 75 years old with COVID-19, enrolled during active disease. Source material: peripheral blood. CDR3 coding DNA: TGTGCCAGCAGTGCCTTAGGGACACCTCTTGGTGGCTACACCTTC. Amino acid sequence: CASSALGTPLGGYTF.